These 18 T cell receptor beta chains were sequenced from one sample in a study of control samples from healthy donors and cancer patients. Sequencing used immunoSEQ multiplex PCR; TCRdb keeps in-frame clones, though not all of them. Among roughly 24,000 clones, more than 75% were seen once, and the ten largest hold about 25%. Sequencing input: PBMCs. Source of these receptors: a man in his fifties or sixties with colorectal cancer.

V and J are TRBV6-2 or TRBV6-3 and TRBJ1-5; no clear D. There are 15 residues in the CDR3. Germline V gives CDR1 MNHEY, CDR2 SVGEGT. V lost 4 bases, J lost 0 bases, and 10 bases lay in between. The CDR3, as DNA: TGTGCCAGCAGTTTTACTGTGTATAGCAATCAGCCCCAGCATTTT. Protein sequence: CASSFTVYSNQPQHF.

The rearrangement joins TRBV5-1 to TRBJ2-1; possibly TRBD1 for D (5 bases). CDR1 and CDR2 (germline): SGHRS, YFSETQ. The CDR3 spans 13 residues. V lost 2 bases and J 6 bases, leaving 9 bases between the germline ends. This CDR3 reads CASSFQGANEQFF. In DNA form, the CDR3 reads TGCGCCAGCAGCTTCCAGGGTGCCAATGAGCAGTTCTTC.

This chain links TRBV6-6 with TRBJ2-7; D uncertain. Germline V gene lookup returns CDR1 MNHNY and CDR2 SVGAGI (reference sequence). This CDR3 region has 15 residues. V was pared by 0 bases and J by 4 bases, with 13 bases between. CDR3 residues: CASSYSSGTIYEQYF. In nucleotides, the CDR3 is TGTGCCAGCAGTTACTCTTCTGGTACCATTTACGAGCAGTACTTC.

The V call is TRBV6-5, the J call TRBJ1-2; D gene unclear. The V end was cut by 0 bases, the J end by 5 bases, with 16 bases between. The CDR3 length is 16 residues. Germline lookup yields CDR1 MNHEY and CDR2 SVGAGI. The CDR3 loop reads CASSYSVLAGLYGYTF. DNA of the CDR3: TGTGCCAGCAGTTACTCAGTCTTGGCAGGTCTATATGGCTACACCTTC.

The chain joins TRBV7-8 to TRBJ1-4; 10 nucleotides line up with TRBD1. Germline V gene data show CDR1 as SGHVS and CDR2 as FQNEAQ. V lost 3 bases, J lost 7 bases, and 5 bases stayed unmatched. CDR3 length: 15 residues. The CDR3 DNA sequence: TGTGCCAGCAGCTTGGGGGGACAGGGGTCTGAAAAACTGTTTTTT. Protein sequence: CASSLGGQGSEKLFF. Drawing the rest from reference TRBV7-8 and TRBJ1-4, the complete variable domain is GAGVSQSPRYKVAKRGQDVALRCDPISGHVSLFWYQQALGQGPEFLTYFQNEAQLDKSGLPSDRFFAERPEGSVSTLKIQRTQQEDSAVYLCASSLGGQGSEKLFFGSGTQLSVL.

About this clone itself: Germline is not matched at one junction end, which may reflect a read error. For the CDR3, the DNA is TGTGCCAGCAGTAAAGCCCGTACGATCTTT. This translates into CASSKARTIF. J is TRBJ1-1 and V is TRBV6-1; D is unclear. This CDR3 region has 10 residues. Germline CDR1 is MNHNS and CDR2 is SASEGT.

V gene TRBV18 combines with J gene TRBJ2-1; D is uncertain. The CDR3 has 13 amino acids. Germline V lookup: CDR1 KGHSH, CDR2 LQKENI. V was cut by 2 bases and J by 3 bases, with 5 bases left in between. This CDR3 reads CASSPGVYNEQFF. The CDR3 DNA sequence: TGTGCCAGCTCACCAGGGGTCTACAATGAGCAGTTCTTC.

The chain joins TRBV19 to TRBJ1-5; TRBD1 agrees at 10 bases. This CDR3 region has 15 residues. Germline CDR1 reads LNHDA; CDR2 reads SQIVND (reference sequence). Germline trimming cut 3 bases from V and 1 base from J; bases unmatched to any gene: 0. CDR3 residues: CASSMGQGSNQPQHF. CDR3 nucleotides: TGTGCCAGTAGTATGGGACAGGGGAGCAATCAGCCCCAGCATTTT.

The chain couples TRBV3-1 (or the pseudogene TRBV3-2) to TRBJ1-1; D remains unclear. The CDR3 has 14 residues. Trimming took off 2 bases at V and 1 base at J, with 8 bases between the two ends. The germline V gene has CDR1 LGHDT and CDR2 YNNKEL (reference sequence). This CDR3 is CASSQPGGNTEAFF. CDR3 DNA: TGTGCCAGCAGCCAACCTGGAGGGAACACTGAAGCTTTCTTT.

The J gene is TRBJ2-1, the V gene TRBV4-1; D is perhaps TRBD2 (6 bases). In germline, CDR1 is MGHRA, CDR2 YSYEKL. The V end was cut by 4 bases, the J end by 3 bases, with 25 bases between. The CDR3 consists of 19 residues. The CDR3 loop reads CASSPIVGAAGGNYNEQFF. CDR3 coding DNA: TGCGCCAGCAGCCCTATTGTAGGGGCTGCCGGGGGAAACTACAATGAGCAGTTCTTC.

The chain recombines TRBV12-3 or TRBV12-4 with TRBJ1-1; 8 bases line up with TRBD1. There are 13 residues in the CDR3. V was pared by 5 bases and J by 4 bases, with 3 bases of the junction left unmatched. The CDR3 loop is CASSRQGTTEAFF. The DNA for the CDR3 is TGTGCCAGCAGTCGACAGGGGACCACTGAAGCTTTCTTT.

The chain joins TRBV12-5 to TRBJ2-7, with D possibly TRBD1 on 6 matching bases. The V and J ends lost 2 bases and 5 bases respectively, with 13 bases between them. Germline V gives CDR1 LGHNT, CDR2 FRNRAP. This CDR3 contains 14 residues. The CDR3 loop is CASGLHPQGHEQYF. CDR3 nucleotide sequence: TGTGCTAGTGGTTTGCACCCACAGGGACACGAGCAGTACTTC.

CDR3 DNA: TGCGCCAGCAGCCCCACAGGGGGAGCCATGAACACTGAAGCTTTCTTT. It translates to CASSPTGGAMNTEAFF. This chain uses TRBV5-1 with TRBJ1-1, with 8 nucleotides matching TRBD1. CDR1 is SGHRS and CDR2 is YFSETQ in the germline V gene. The V and J ends lost 4 bases and 0 bases, in that order; junction bases with no gene match: 8. This CDR3 contains 16 residues.

Written as DNA, the CDR3 is TGCGCCAGCAGCCAAGATTGGGAGGCCCGGCCAAGCTCTGGAAACACCATATATTTT. Its protein product is CASSQDWEARPSSGNTIYF. The J gene is TRBJ1-3, the V gene TRBV4-3; D gene uncertain. The V gene lost 0 bases and the J gene lost 0 bases, with 18 bases spanning the gap. The CDR3 loop spans 19 amino acids. Germline lookup yields CDR1 LGHNA and CDR2 YSLEER.

The genes are TRBV30 and TRBJ1-2; weak D call: TRBD1 (6 bases). Trimming removed 0 bases at V and 4 bases at J, with 15 bases between. The germline CDR1 and CDR2 sequences are GTSNPN and SVGIG (reference sequence). CDR3 size: 15 residues. CDR3 in amino acids: CAWSVSDQGSYGYTF. The CDR3 DNA follows: TGTGCCTGGAGTGTATCCGACCAGGGGAGCTATGGCTACACCTTC.

The chain combines TRBV3-1 (or the pseudogene TRBV3-2) with TRBJ2-7; unclear D gene. V was pared by 0 bases and J by 1 base, with 10 bases between. CDR1 LGHDT and CDR2 YNNKEL come from the germline V gene (reference sequence). CDR3 size: 15 residues. The CDR3 sequence: CASSQDLGRSYEQYF. CDR3 coding DNA: TGTGCCAGCAGCCAAGATCTTGGAAGGTCCTACGAGCAGTACTTC.

The J gene is TRBJ2-2, the V gene TRBV9; 7 bases fit TRBD2. Germline loops: CDR1 SGDLS, CDR2 YYNGEE. V lost 1 base and J lost 0; bases outside the gene matches: 6. CDR3 length: 17 amino acids. For the CDR3, the DNA is TGTGCCAGCAGCGTATCGAGCGGGGCAACGAACACCGGGGAGCTGTTTTTT. Encoded protein: CASSVSSGATNTGELFF.

The CDR3 reads CSVEVPGQAPINYGYTF. The CDR3 bases are TGCAGCGTTGAAGTCCCCGGACAGGCACCCATTAACTATGGCTACACCTTC. The J gene is TRBJ1-2, the V gene TRBV29-1, with TRBD1 identical over 7 bases. Germline V gene sequence: CDR1 SQVTM, CDR2 ANQGSEA. This CDR3 is 17 amino acids long. Trimming removed 1 base from V and 1 base from J; junction bases left unmatched: 12.